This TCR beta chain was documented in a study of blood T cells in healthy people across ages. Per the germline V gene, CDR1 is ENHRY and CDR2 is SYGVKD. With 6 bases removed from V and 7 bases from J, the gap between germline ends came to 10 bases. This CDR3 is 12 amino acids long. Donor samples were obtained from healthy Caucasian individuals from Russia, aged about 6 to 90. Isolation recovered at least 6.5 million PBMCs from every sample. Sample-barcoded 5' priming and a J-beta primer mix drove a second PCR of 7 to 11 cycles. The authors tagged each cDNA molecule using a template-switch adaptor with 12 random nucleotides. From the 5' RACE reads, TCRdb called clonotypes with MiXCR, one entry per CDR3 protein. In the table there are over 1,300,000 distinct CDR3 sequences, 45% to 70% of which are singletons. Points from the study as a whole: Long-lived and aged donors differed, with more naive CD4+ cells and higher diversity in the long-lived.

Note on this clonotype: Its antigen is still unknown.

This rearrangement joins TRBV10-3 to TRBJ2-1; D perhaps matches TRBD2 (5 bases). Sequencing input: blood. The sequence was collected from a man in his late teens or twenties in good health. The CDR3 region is CAISRTDNEQFF. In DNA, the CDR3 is TGTGCCATCAGCAGGACTGATAATGAGCAGTTCTTC.